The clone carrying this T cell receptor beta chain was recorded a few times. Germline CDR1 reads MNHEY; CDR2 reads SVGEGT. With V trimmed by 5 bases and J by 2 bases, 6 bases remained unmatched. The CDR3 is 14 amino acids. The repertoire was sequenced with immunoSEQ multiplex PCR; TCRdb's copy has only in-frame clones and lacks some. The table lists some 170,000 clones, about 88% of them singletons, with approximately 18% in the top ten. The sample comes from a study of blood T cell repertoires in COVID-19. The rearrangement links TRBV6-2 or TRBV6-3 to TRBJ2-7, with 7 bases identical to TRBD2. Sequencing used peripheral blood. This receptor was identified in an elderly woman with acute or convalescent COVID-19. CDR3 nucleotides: TGTGCCAGCAGTACCGGGGACTACACCTACGAGCAGTACTTC. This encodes CASSTGDYTYEQYF.